This TCR beta chain was captured in a study of identical twins. Regarding the study as a whole: Beta out-of-frame twin sharing showed a weaker excess. Cord blood's abundant beta clonotypes had fewer insertions, unlike memory repertoires.

V dropped 3 bases and J dropped 8 bases, with 14 bases sitting between them. The CDR3 totals 14 residues. In germline, CDR1 is SEHNR, CDR2 FQNEAQ (reference sequence). Template switching, a step in the protocol, added a universal primer site, and cDNA carried unique molecular identifiers. TCRdb analysed the 5' RACE reads with MiXCR anew, one entry per CDR3 protein. The sample lists roughly 770,000 distinct CDR3 sequences; roughly 20% were seen once. About this clonotype itself: Its antigen is currently unknown.

These data were also filed under a second study, of T cells expressing NK-cell markers. That report notes: It remained uncertain whether the expanded NKG2C+ T cell clones were specific for HCMV antigens.

The source material was PBMCs. The rearrangement links TRBV7-9 to TRBJ2-1; D is unclear. This TCR was recovered from a woman between 18 and 30 years old in good health. The CDR3 sequence: CASSFHTPNDEQFF. CDR3 bases: TGTGCCAGCAGCTTCCACACCCCGAACGATGAGCAGTTCTTC.